A selection of T cell receptor beta chains follows, all from one sample in a study of identical twins. TCRdb reprocessed the 5' RACE reads with MiXCR, giving one entry per CDR3 protein. The sample holds around 470,000 distinct CDR3 sequences, 13% to 15% seen once. These data were also filed under a second study, of yellow fever vaccine responses in identical twins.

Sequencing input: CD4+ T cells sorted from blood. These TCRs come from a woman aged 18 to 35 in good health. CDR3s leave out the opening cysteine and the closing phenylalanine or tryptophan. The order of the fields is J gene, V gene, CDR3 protein.

J: TRBJ2-5; V: TRBV14; CDR3: ASSQDLTATQETQY
J: TRBJ2-7; V: TRBV3-1; CDR3: ASSQKQGFGEQY
J: TRBJ2-1; V: TRBV20-1; CDR3: SASRGSAPGNEQF
J: TRBJ1-5; V: TRBV7-6; CDR3: ASSRDQGSNQPQH
J: TRBJ1-4; V: TRBV7-9; CDR3: ASSLGNSYEKLF
J: TRBJ2-7; V: TRBV7-2; CDR3: ASSLEASGRVEQY
J: TRBJ2-7; V: TRBV20-1; CDR3: SARDPSTSGSGEQY
J: TRBJ2-5; V: TRBV25-1; CDR3: ASSQSQRWGETQY
J: TRBJ2-3; V: TRBV27; CDR3: ASSRVFGGRDTQY
J: TRBJ2-3; V: TRBV12-3/TRBV12-4; CDR3: ASRPSGRAIKTDTQY
J: TRBJ2-7; V: TRBV6-2/TRBV6-3; CDR3: ASSYSDRDSIYEQY
J: TRBJ2-5; V: TRBV29-1; CDR3: SVRSGETQY
J: TRBJ2-5; V: TRBV5-1; CDR3: ASAPLGAVVETQY
J: TRBJ2-6; V: TRBV4-2; CDR3: ASSSPWSSGANVLT
J: TRBJ2-7; V: TRBV5-1; CDR3: ASGLRAHEQY
J: TRBJ2-7; V: TRBV20-1; CDR3: SASTSSYEQY
J: TRBJ2-7; V: TRBV6-1; CDR3: ASTASGGASYEQY
J: TRBJ2-7; V: TRBV7-9; CDR3: ASSHRATYEQY
J: TRBJ2-2; V: TRBV27; CDR3: ASSLISNTGELF
J: TRBJ2-1; V: TRBV7-2; CDR3: ASSRGRTGSSDEQF
J: TRBJ2-1; V: TRBV20-1; CDR3: SAPRDGQRNEQF
J: TRBJ1-1; V: TRBV7-2; CDR3: ASSSWALLF
J: TRBJ1-5; V: TRBV20-1; CDR3: SAKRAGGSMWNQPQH
J: TRBJ1-1; V: TRBV7-9; CDR3: ASSIGGNADTEAF
J: TRBJ2-3; V: TRBV29-1; CDR3: SVEVGLGTDTQY
J: TRBJ1-1; V: TRBV5-1; CDR3: ASSLTSGGAEAF
J: TRBJ1-2; V: TRBV7-9; CDR3: ASSLDKKNYGYT
J: TRBJ2-7; V: TRBV7-9; CDR3: ASSLEQGGEQY
J: TRBJ1-1; V: TRBV28; CDR3: ASTGTEAF
J: TRBJ1-2; V: TRBV6-5; CDR3: ASSYGGESSGYT
J: TRBJ2-3; V: TRBV11-1; CDR3: ARDLGTSGGSPTDTQY
J: TRBJ2-3; V: TRBV7-2; CDR3: ASSFHRDTDTQY
J: TRBJ2-1; V: TRBV10-1; CDR3: ASSRPGQDEQF
J: TRBJ1-2; V: TRBV10-3; CDR3: AIRQGNYGYT
J: TRBJ2-5; V: TRBV19; CDR3: ASSISGKETQY
J: TRBJ2-1; V: TRBV6-2/TRBV6-3; CDR3: ASRPLGSNEQF
J: TRBJ2-7; V: TRBV5-1; CDR3: ASSLVGSPEQY
J: TRBJ2-1; V: TRBV12-3/TRBV12-4; CDR3: ASSLSASGTYNEQF
J: TRBJ1-3; V: TRBV5-6; CDR3: ASSDPPGSTIY
J: TRBJ2-7; V: TRBV27; CDR3: ASSPIPGREQY
J: TRBJ2-3; V: TRBV11-3; CDR3: ASSIGGISDTQY
J: TRBJ2-2; V: TRBV4-3; CDR3: ASSQGTSGGFGELF
J: TRBJ2-7; V: TRBV3-1; CDR3: ASSQAGTSYEQY
J: TRBJ2-5; V: TRBV12-3/TRBV12-4; CDR3: ASSLGRGRRETQY
J: TRBJ1-3; V: TRBV12-3/TRBV12-4; CDR3: ASSLETGRDLPGNTIY
J: TRBJ2-7; V: TRBV20-1; CDR3: SASSPRGSYEQY
J: TRBJ1-6; V: TRBV7-3; CDR3: ASSLMGQGGGSPLH
J: TRBJ2-1; V: TRBV9; CDR3: ASSVGGTDYNEQF
J: TRBJ2-7; V: TRBV2; CDR3: ASSDIRDYEQY
J: TRBJ2-7; V: TRBV12-3/TRBV12-4; CDR3: ASSFIQGIDEQY
J: TRBJ1-1; V: TRBV7-3; CDR3: ASSFLEDTEAF
J: TRBJ2-7; V: TRBV11-2; CDR3: ASSKGTSGEQY
J: TRBJ2-3; V: TRBV24-1; CDR3: ATSDYYSGASTDTQY